The rows below give T cell receptor beta chains drawn from one sample of a study of T cell responses to AZD1222 COVID-19 vaccine. The assay was immunoSEQ multiplex PCR, and TCRdb's table has in-frame clones only and misses some. The table shows around 89,000 clones, with approximately 84% occurring only once. The input for sequencing was peripheral blood, taken on day 0 of AZD1222 vaccination. These receptors were obtained from an adult in good health. The CDR3 runs from the conserved cysteine through the conserved F or W. A D gene is named only where the DNA matches it firmly. Part of the rows lack a size; the others show once, few, many or a class for expanded clones.

CDR3 protein	CDR3 DNA	V gene	J gene	D gene	clone size
CASSSLGAGELFF	TGTGCCAGCAGCTCCCTGGGCGCCGGGGAGCTGTTTTTT	TRBV7-2	TRBJ2-2	-	-
CASSQAADRGHGYTF	TGTGCCAGCAGCCAAGCCGCGGACAGGGGGCATGGCTACACCTTC	TRBV3-1/TRBV3-2	TRBJ1-2	TRBD1	-
CASSQAGVYEQYF	TGTGCCAGCAGCCAAGCGGGGGTCTACGAGCAGTACTTC	TRBV3-1/TRBV3-2	TRBJ2-7	-	few
CASSYAYEQYF	TGTGCCAGCAGCTATGCTTACGAGCAGTACTTC	TRBV7-9	TRBJ2-7	-	-
CASRASQGQPQHF	TGTGCCAGCAGGGCCTCACAGGGCCAGCCCCAGCATTTT	TRBV12-3/TRBV12-4	TRBJ1-5	-	-
CASSSEVNTEAFF	TGTGCCAGCAGTTCGGAGGTTAACACTGAAGCTTTCTTT	TRBV28	TRBJ1-1	-	-
CASSQEPWSGGTTEPYEQYF	TGCGCCAGCAGCCAAGAACCGTGGAGCGGGGGAACTACGGAACCTTACGAGCAGTACTTC	TRBV4-1	TRBJ2-7	TRBD2	-
CASSPRGEGYTF	TGCGCCAGCAGCCCCCGGGGGGAAGGCTACACCTTC	TRBV5-1	TRBJ1-2	-	-
CASSDWKTQYF	TGTGCCAGCAGTGATTGGAAGACCCAGTACTTC	TRBV2	TRBJ2-5	-	-
CASSYRTGGHEQYF	TGTGCCAGCAGTTACCGGACAGGGGGCCACGAGCAGTACTTC	TRBV6-6	TRBJ2-7	TRBD1	-
CASSHQREINNEQFF	TGTGCCAGCAGTCATCAGCGGGAAATTAACAATGAGCAGTTCTTC	TRBV28	TRBJ2-1	TRBD2	-
CASRTYEQYF	TGTGCCAGCCGCACCTACGAGCAGTACTTC	TRBV6-5	TRBJ2-7	-	-
CASSLEASGENEQFF	TGTGCCAGCAGCTTAGAGGCTAGCGGAGAGAATGAGCAGTTCTTC	TRBV7-9	TRBJ2-1	TRBD2	-
CASSLDLDRDEAFF	TGCGCCAGCAGCTTGGATTTGGACCGAGATGAAGCTTTCTTT	TRBV5-1	TRBJ1-1	-	once
CASSLTGRELFF	TGTGCCAGCAGTTTAACTGGCAGGGAGCTGTTTTTT	TRBV12-3/TRBV12-4	TRBJ2-2	-	-
CSVEVQGTYGYTF	TGCAGCGTTGAAGTACAGGGGACCTATGGCTACACCTTC	TRBV29-1	TRBJ1-2	TRBD1	-
CASSLGFTDTQYF	TGTGCCAGCAGCTTGGGATTCACAGATACGCAGTATTTT	TRBV5-6	TRBJ2-3	-	-
CASSYSTANTEAFF	TGTGCCAGCAGTTACTCGACAGCGAACACTGAAGCTTTCTTT	TRBV6-5	TRBJ1-1	-	-
CASSPWTGGTSNYGYTF	TGTGCCAGCAGCCCGTGGACAGGGGGCACTTCTAACTATGGCTACACCTTC	TRBV7-6	TRBJ1-2	TRBD1	-
CAWSYRAGHGYTF	TGTGCCTGGAGTTATCGGGCAGGGCATGGCTACACCTTC	TRBV30	TRBJ1-2	-	-
CASSHGKMNTEAFF	TGTGCCAGCAGCCACGGAAAGATGAACACTGAAGCTTTCTTT	TRBV11-2	TRBJ1-1	-	-
CASSPGRQNTIYF	TGTGCCAGCAGTCCCGGACGGCAGAACACCATATATTTT	TRBV6-5	TRBJ1-3	-	-
CASSPRDGYGYTF	TGTGCCAGCAGTCCGAGGGACGGATATGGCTACACCTTC	TRBV6-5	TRBJ1-2	-	-
CASSQDLRGPDTQYF	TGTGCCAGCAGCCAGGACCTCCGGGGGCCAGATACGCAGTATTTT	TRBV3-1/TRBV3-2	TRBJ2-3	-	-
CASSLVARTNTEAFF	TGTGCCAGCAGCTTAGTAGCCAGAACGAACACTGAAGCTTTCTTT	TRBV7-2	TRBJ1-1	-	-
CASSQQTNTEAFF	TGTGCCAGCAGCCAACAGACGAACACTGAAGCTTTCTTT	TRBV28	TRBJ1-1	-	-
CASSMFGQDSGANVLTF	TGTGCCAGTAGTATGTTCGGACAGGACTCTGGGGCCAACGTCCTGACTTTC	TRBV19	TRBJ2-6	TRBD1	few
CASSFGSARHIQETQYF	TGTGCCAGCAGCTTCGGTAGTGCGCGCCATATTCAAGAGACCCAGTACTTC	TRBV5-6	TRBJ2-5	-	-
CASSNPRASSNTEAFF	TGTGCCAGTAGTAACCCTAGGGCCTCCTCTAACACTGAAGCTTTCTTT	TRBV19	TRBJ1-1	-	-
CASSYRAGNEKLFF	TGTGCCAGCAGCTACAGGGCCGGCAATGAAAAACTGTTTTTT	TRBV5-5	TRBJ1-4	-	-
CASKWTGTYYEQYF	TGTGCCAGCAAATGGACAGGGACTTACTACGAGCAGTACTTC	TRBV21-1	TRBJ2-7	-	-
CASSLDVGNRQPQHF	TGTGCCAGCAGCTTAGACGTGGGAAATCGTCAGCCCCAGCATTTT	TRBV7-2	TRBJ1-5	-	-
CASSFSAGQETQYF	TGTGCCAGCAGCTTTTCTGCGGGCCAAGAGACCCAGTACTTC	TRBV7-7	TRBJ2-5	-	-
CSVSNQGLRNYGYTF	TGCAGCGTATCGAATCAGGGGCTGAGGAACTATGGCTACACCTTC	TRBV29-1	TRBJ1-2	-	once
CASSLGATGYEQYF	TGTGCCAGCAGCTTAGGGGCTACCGGCTACGAGCAGTACTTC	TRBV11-2	TRBJ2-7	-	-
CASSPTSGRGYEQFF	TGTGCCAGCAGCCCTACTAGCGGGAGAGGGTACGAGCAGTTCTTC	TRBV3-1/TRBV3-2	TRBJ2-1	TRBD2	-
CAWIPGHRSNEQFF	TGTGCCTGGATACCCGGACATAGATCCAATGAGCAGTTCTTC	TRBV30	TRBJ2-1	-	-
CASSFIRTGGEAFF	TGTGCCAGCAGCTTCATCCGGACGGGTGGTGAAGCTTTCTTT	TRBV7-2	TRBJ1-1	-	-
CASSTGSDSPLHF	TGTGCCAGTAGTACCGGTTCGGATTCACCCCTCCACTTT	TRBV19	TRBJ1-6	-	-
CASRSRQGSTEAFF	TGTGCCAGCAGATCGAGACAGGGCAGCACTGAAGCTTTCTTT	TRBV27	TRBJ1-1	TRBD1	-
CASSPGGSSGSWKQYF	TGTGCCAGCAGCCCCGGTGGGTCTAGCGGGAGTTGGAAGCAGTACTTC	TRBV28	TRBJ2-7	TRBD2	-
CASTLHGQGGRDTQYF	TGTGCCAGTACACTTCACGGGCAGGGGGGTAGAGATACGCAGTATTTT	TRBV19	TRBJ2-3	-	-
CASSLVAHEQFF	TGTGCCAGCAGCTTAGTCGCCCATGAGCAGTTCTTC	TRBV7-2	TRBJ2-1	-	-
CASSLRLLQGARNEQFF	TGTGCCAGCAGCTTAAGGTTGTTACAGGGGGCGCGAAATGAGCAGTTCTTC	TRBV7-9	TRBJ2-1	TRBD1	once
CASSDWRYGYTF	TGTGCCAGCAGTGACTGGAGGTATGGCTACACCTTC	TRBV2	TRBJ1-2	-	-
CASSVAGDEQFF	TGTGCCAGCAGTGTAGCAGGCGATGAGCAGTTCTTC	TRBV27	TRBJ2-1	-	-
CASTQDLAGVLIF	TGCGCCAGCACCCAAGACCTAGCGGGGGTTTTGATCTTC	TRBV10-2	TRBJ2-1	TRBD2	-
CASSPGRGYTF	TGTGCCAGCAGCCCAGGTCGGGGCTACACCTTC	TRBV3-1/TRBV3-2	TRBJ1-2	-	-
CASSPLDRGHYGYTF	TGTGCCAGCAGCCCCCTGGACAGGGGACACTATGGCTACACCTTC	TRBV14	TRBJ1-2	TRBD1	once
CACSGGRTDTQYF	TGTGCCTGCTCGGGGGGACGCACAGATACGCAGTATTTT	TRBV30	TRBJ2-3	TRBD2	-
CATSRPTETSGLQETQYF	TGTGCCACCAGCAGACCGACAGAGACTAGCGGCCTACAAGAGACCCAGTACTTC	TRBV15	TRBJ2-5	TRBD2	-
CASSFLGEGTEAFF	TGTGCCAGCAGCTTTTTGGGAGAGGGCACTGAAGCTTTCTTT	TRBV7-9	TRBJ1-1	-	few
CASSYSGSGDEKLFF	TGTGCCAGCAGTTACTCCGGGAGCGGAGATGAAAAACTGTTTTTT	TRBV6-5	TRBJ1-4	-	few